These 16 T cell receptor beta chains were sequenced from one sample in a study of blood T cell repertoires in COVID-19. The method was immunoSEQ multiplex PCR; TCRdb's version includes in-frame clones alone and lacks a portion of them. The data contain fewer than 250,000 clones, 70% to 90% of them singletons. The sample was PBMCs or T cells enriched from blood (not recorded which). Source of these receptors: a man aged 25 to 40 who had recovered from COVID-19.

The rearrangement joins TRBV12-3 or TRBV12-4 to TRBJ1-6; no reliable D call. This CDR3 has 12 residues. Deletions cut 3 bases from V and 9 bases from J, with 6 bases between. The CDR3 here is CASSFPFSPLHF. The CDR3 DNA reads as TGTGCCAGCAGTTTTCCCTTTTCACCCCTCCACTTT.

The chain joins TRBV11-2 to TRBJ1-1; D uncertain. Between the trimmed V and J ends, which lost 5 bases and 2 bases, there was a span of 15 bases. The CDR3 is 15 amino acids. Germline V CDR1 and CDR2: SGHAT, FQNNGV. CDR3 DNA sequence: TGTGCCAGCAGCACCTCCCCGGAGGGTAACACTGAAGCTTTCTTT. This codes for CASSTSPEGNTEAFF.

The chain carries TRBV28 and TRBJ2-7; TRBD2 matches at 9 bases. Trimming at V came to 2 bases and at J to 3 bases, leaving 8 bases not matched to a gene. The CDR3 runs 16 residues. Germline lookup yields CDR1 MDHEN and CDR2 SYDVKM. CDR3 region: CASSLGPGLAFYEQYF. The CDR3 coding sequence is TGTGCCAGCAGTTTAGGACCGGGACTAGCATTCTACGAGCAGTACTTC.

J is TRBJ2-1 and V is TRBV18, with 9 bases fitting TRBD1. Germline loops: CDR1 KGHSH, CDR2 LQKENI. The CDR3 extends over 15 amino acids. Trimming at V came to 0 bases and at J to 6 bases, leaving 3 bases not matched to a gene. This CDR3 reads CASSPPGQGFNEQFF. The DNA for the CDR3 is TGTGCCAGCTCACCACCGGGACAGGGTTTCAATGAGCAGTTCTTC.

The DNA of the CDR3 is TGTGCCAGCAGCATCGGTGTTAACACCGGGGAGCTGTTTTTT. It encodes CASSIGVNTGELFF. The V gene is TRBV7-6, the J gene TRBJ2-2, with no clear D. V was cut by 5 bases and J by 2 bases, with 9 bases left in between. This CDR3 spans 14 amino acids. Germline-derived CDR1 and CDR2 are SGHVS and FNYEAQ.

The V and J genes are TRBV19 and TRBJ1-2; the match to TRBD1 covers 9 bases. Germline V gene sequence: CDR1 LNHDA, CDR2 SQIVND (reference sequence). The CDR3 has 13 residues. The ends lost 6 bases at V and 7 bases at J; junction bases unmatched: 6. The CDR3 spells CASRTTGGSGYTF. DNA for the CDR3: TGTGCCAGTAGGACGACAGGGGGAAGTGGCTACACCTTC.

This chain joins TRBV5-5 and TRBJ1-1; TRBD1 aligns across 9 bases. Trimming removed 4 bases from V and 4 bases from J; junction bases left unmatched: 2. Germline V gene data show CDR1 as SGHKS and CDR2 as YYEKEE (reference sequence). CDR3 length: 13 residues. CDR3 bases: TGTGCCAGCAGCCGACAGGGGGTCACTGAAGCTTTCTTT. It encodes CASSRQGVTEAFF.

The CDR3 region is CASSWADTDTQYF. The CDR3 nucleotides read TGTGCCAGCAGCTGGGCAGACACAGATACGCAGTATTTT. The chain has TRBV11-3 and TRBJ2-3; D unclear. CDR1 and CDR2 (germline): SGHNT, YENEEA. Deletions cut 4 bases from V and 2 bases from J, with 7 bases between. The CDR3 is made up of 13 amino acids.

The V gene is TRBV19, the J gene TRBJ1-5; D is undetermined. The length of the CDR3 is 15 residues. Between the trimmed V and J ends, which lost 4 bases and 1 base, there was a span of 11 bases. Germline CDR1 is LNHDA and CDR2 is SQIVND (reference sequence). CDR3 loop: CASSRSAGSNQPQHF. The CDR3 nucleotides read TGTGCCAGTAGTAGATCCGCCGGGAGCAATCAGCCCCAGCATTTT.

V usage is TRBV5-5 and J usage is TRBJ2-7; D is perhaps TRBD2 (5 bases). V was shortened by 3 bases and J by 4 bases, with 8 bases between the two germline ends. The germline gives CDR1 SGHKS, CDR2 YYEKEE (reference sequence). The length of the CDR3 is 12 residues. CDR3 protein: CASSSGGYEQYF. The CDR3 DNA is TGTGCCAGCAGCTCGGGCGGGTACGAGCAGTACTTC.

The chain couples TRBV30 to TRBJ1-1, with D unresolved. The CDR3 runs to 13 residues. The V end lost 3 bases, the J end lost 11 bases, and 19 bases lay between the germline ends. CDR1 GTSNPN and CDR2 SVGIG come from the germline V gene (reference sequence). The CDR3 nucleotides are TGTGCCTGGAGCCCGACGGGAGTCCCGAGGGCTTTCTTT. This codes for CAWSPTGVPRAFF.

The chain employs TRBV18 and TRBJ2-6, with D uncertain. The germline CDR1 and CDR2 sequences are KGHSH and LQKENI. V was trimmed by 0 bases and J by 0 bases, leaving 9 bases between them. The CDR3 consists of 17 residues. CDR3 bases: TGTGCCAGCTCACCACCGTTCTTCCGCTCTGGGGCCAACGTCCTGACTTTC. Protein sequence: CASSPPFFRSGANVLTF.

V and J are TRBV7-9 and TRBJ1-6; D gene unclear. In germline, CDR1 is SEHNR, CDR2 FQNEAQ (reference sequence). The CDR3 has 14 amino acids. V was trimmed by 1 base and J by 4 bases, leaving 5 bases between them. The CDR3 here is CASSLGGYNSPLHF. CDR3 coding DNA: TGTGCCAGCAGCTTAGGCGGTTATAATTCACCCCTCCACTTT.

The sample holds many counts of this clone. The chain's CDR3 is CASSITGQGRNGYTF. CDR3 DNA sequence: TGTGCCAGCAGTATCACTGGACAGGGCAGGAATGGCTACACCTTC. The chain has TRBV28 and TRBJ1-2; 8 bases line up with TRBD1. Unmatched junction bases numbered 11, after V lost 5 bases and J lost 6 bases. The CDR3 spans 15 residues. Germline values: CDR1 MDHEN, CDR2 SYDVKM.

V is TRBV28 and J is TRBJ2-2, with 11 bases fitting TRBD1. The CDR3 runs 13 residues. Germline V CDR1 and CDR2: MDHEN, SYDVKM. Trimming at V came to 4 bases and at J to 9 bases, leaving 1 base not matched to a gene. The CDR3 DNA sequence: TGTGCCAGCAGTTGGACAGGGGGCCGGGAGCTGTTTTTT. Protein product: CASSWTGGRELFF.

The V gene is TRBV5-1, the J gene TRBJ2-7; possible D gene TRBD1, 6 bases. This CDR3 comprises 15 residues. The germline CDR1 and CDR2 sequences are SGHRS and YFSETQ. The V end was cut by 3 bases, the J end by 1 base, with 14 bases between. The CDR3 loop is CASSSRGQPSYEQYF. The CDR3 DNA follows: TGCGCCAGCAGCTCCCGTGGACAGCCATCCTACGAGCAGTACTTC.